Here is one T cell receptor beta chain with its context. Its cognate antigen has yet to be identified. No much larger clone is present one base from it, and per-base qualities are unavailable. The germline V gene supplies CDR1 SGHDT and CDR2 YYEEEE. The CDR3 starts with the cysteine, ends with the phenylalanine, and has 15 residues. The DNA shown is the 45-base CDR3, in frame from base 1. This record belongs to a study of blood T cells in healthy people across ages (dated by TCRdb to between 2014 and 2016). Notes on the research overall: In model experiments, roughly one uniquely barcoded TCR beta cDNA molecule per two T cells was captured by template switching. Using deep sequencing normalized with unique cDNA molecular identifiers, the study measured how TCR beta repertoire diversity changes with age. The donors were split into four age groups: young (average around 15 years), middle-aged (roughly 42), aged (about 56) and long-lived (under 90). To avoid experimental bias, donors of different ages were distributed randomly across sequencing lanes. Using the same blood draw, the study looked at two additional independent replicas of 1 million unique cDNA reads for two donors, one aged 18 to 30 and the other aged 80 or older. Broader findings and caveats from the paper: A strong correlation was found between observed TCR beta diversity and the percentage of naive T cells measured by flow cytometry. Estimates of total diversity based on one million sequenced T cells were regarded as lower bounds and as underestimates. Because donor CMV infection status was unknown, age-related changes in expanded clonotypes were potentially confounded. As age increased, observed TCR beta diversity per million T cells dropped in a roughly linear way, and a significant reduction was already evident by age about 36. The long-lived group showed more naive CD4+ T cells, fewer expanded clones and increased TCR diversity than the aged group, suggesting age selection. Since profiling was done on bulk unsorted PBMCs, naive and antigen-experienced compartments could not be conclusively compared.

Libraries came from 5' RACE. TCRdb names Illumina HiSeq 2500 as the instrument used. A second PCR of about 6 to 11 cycles was performed with a sample-barcoded 5' primer and a J-beta primer mix. A unique molecular identifier was introduced onto each TCR beta cDNA molecule by a template-switch 5' adaptor carrying 12 random nucleotides. Each sample yielded at least 3 million CDR3-containing paired-end reads. First-strand cDNA synthesis was performed from all RNA using the Mint cDNA synthesis kit, with priming by a TRBC-specific oligonucleotide. Following uracil-DNA glycosylase treatment, a first 18-cycle PCR with universal primers M1SS and BC2_uni_R was performed on all cDNA. As for how the authors treated the data: Normalization of each sample was performed by random selection of 1 million high-quality reads, each carrying a distinct molecular identifier. Instead of being binned into consensus sequences, reads with shared molecular identifiers were discarded. MiTCR, set to a Q25 quality threshold and the strictest error-elimination algorithm, was used for CDR3 identification, clonotype clustering and error correction. A nonparametric unseen species model with Euler transformation was used to estimate a lower bound on total TCR beta diversity. TCRdb cleaned the public reads at Q25 with fastp, built clones with MiXCR and kept in-frame beta chains. Rows merge per CDR3 protein into single entries with the most common DNA and genes. The V and J calls here are based on TCRdb, not the publication. In all, the sample holds about 1.6 million distinct CDR3 sequences, and around 36% of those were seen once. The ten most abundant clones make up about 11% of the sample.

Donors were a few dozen systemically healthy Caucasian individuals from Russia aged 6 to 90 years. Approximately 11 milliliters of peripheral blood were drawn from each donor into EDTA-treated Vacutainer tubes. Ficoll-Paque density-gradient centrifugation was used to isolate PBMCs, with at least 6.5 million per sample. Trizol reagent was used to extract total RNA from the PBMCs, yielding at least 5 micrograms per sample. Naive CD45RAhigh/CD27high T cell percentages were measured by flow cytometry on a PBMC aliquot from every donor. The clonotype was recovered from a woman aged 25 to 45 in good health. This chain is built from TRBV5-6 and TRBJ2-5; a tentative D match to TRBD1 spans 5 bases. The J call may be incorrect, as the DNA end agrees better with TRBJ2-7. Sequencing input: blood. Here the CDR3 is given as CASSEPGVGAIEQYF. At the DNA level, the sequence is TGTGCCAGCAGCGAACCCGGAGTAGGGGCCATCGAGCAGTACTTC.